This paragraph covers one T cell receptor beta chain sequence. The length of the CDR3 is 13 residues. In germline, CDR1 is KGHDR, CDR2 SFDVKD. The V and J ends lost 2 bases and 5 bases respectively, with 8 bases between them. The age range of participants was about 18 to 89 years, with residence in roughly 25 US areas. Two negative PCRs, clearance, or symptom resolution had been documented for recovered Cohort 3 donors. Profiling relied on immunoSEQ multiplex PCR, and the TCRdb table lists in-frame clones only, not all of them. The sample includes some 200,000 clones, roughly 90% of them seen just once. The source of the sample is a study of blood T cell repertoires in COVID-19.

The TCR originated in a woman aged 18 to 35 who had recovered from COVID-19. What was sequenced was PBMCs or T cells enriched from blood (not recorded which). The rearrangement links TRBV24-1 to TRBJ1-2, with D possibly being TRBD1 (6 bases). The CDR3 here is CATSDYQGYGYTF. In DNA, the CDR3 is TGTGCCACCAGTGATTACCAGGGGTATGGCTACACCTTC.